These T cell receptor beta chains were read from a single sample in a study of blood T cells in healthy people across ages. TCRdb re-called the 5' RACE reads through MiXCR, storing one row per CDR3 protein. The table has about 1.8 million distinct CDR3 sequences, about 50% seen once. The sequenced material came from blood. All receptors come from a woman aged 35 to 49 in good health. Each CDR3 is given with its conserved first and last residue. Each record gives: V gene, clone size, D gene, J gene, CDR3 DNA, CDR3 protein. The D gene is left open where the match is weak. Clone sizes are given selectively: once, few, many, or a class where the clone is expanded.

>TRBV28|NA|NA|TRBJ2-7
TGTGCCAGCAGTCCGGCGACTGAGCTCCACGAGCAGTACTTC
CASSPATELHEQYF
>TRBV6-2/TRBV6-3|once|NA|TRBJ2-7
TGTGCCGTCCAGCGTCTGTCCTACGAGCAGTACTTC
CAVQRLSYEQYF
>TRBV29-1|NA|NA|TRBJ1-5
TGCAGCGTCGTCGTCGGCCCAGGTGGTCGGCCCCAGCATTTT
CSVVVGPGGRPQHF
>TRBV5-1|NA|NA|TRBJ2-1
TGCGCCAGCAGCTACAAGGGGACCGTCAATGAGCAGTTCTTC
CASSYKGTVNEQFF
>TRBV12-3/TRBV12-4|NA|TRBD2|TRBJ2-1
TGTGCCAGCACTCTGACTAGCGGGAGGGCGGGTGAGCAGTTCTTC
CASTLTSGRAGEQFF
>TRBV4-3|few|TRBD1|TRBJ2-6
TGCGCCAGCAGCCTGGGGGACAGACATACTATTGCTGGGGCCAACGTCCTGACTTTC
CASSLGDRHTIAGANVLTF
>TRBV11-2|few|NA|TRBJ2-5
TGTGCCAGCAGCTTATGGGCAGGGGATGAGACCCAGTACTTC
CASSLWAGDETQYF
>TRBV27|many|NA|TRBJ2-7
TGTGCCAGCAGGGGCCGCCTCTACGAGCAGTACTTC
CASRGRLYEQYF
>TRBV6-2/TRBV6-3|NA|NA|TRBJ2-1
TGTGCCAGCACTAATTGGCCCAAAAGGGCCAATGAGCAGTTCTTC
CASTNWPKRANEQFF
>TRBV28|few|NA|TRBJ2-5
TGTGCCAGCAGTTTAATCGGCGTACAAGAGACCCAGTACTTC
CASSLIGVQETQYF
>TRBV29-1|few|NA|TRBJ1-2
TGCAGCGCGGAGGGGGGATTGAACTATGGCTACACCTTC
CSAEGGLNYGYTF
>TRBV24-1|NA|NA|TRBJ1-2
TGTGCCACCAGTGATTTGGTTGTCAGGGCGGGAGTCTATGGCTACACCTTC
CATSDLVVRAGVYGYTF
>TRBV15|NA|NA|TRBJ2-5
TGTGCCACCAGTCCCGAACTCCAAGAGACCCAGTACTTC
CATSPELQETQYF
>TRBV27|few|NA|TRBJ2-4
TGTGCCAGCAGTTTAACGGCAGCCCTAAGGGACATTCAGTACTTC
CASSLTAALRDIQYF
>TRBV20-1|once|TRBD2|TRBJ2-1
TGCAGTGTTAGTAGCGGGGTTCGCTCCTACAATAAGCAGTTCTTC
CSVSSGVRSYNKQFF
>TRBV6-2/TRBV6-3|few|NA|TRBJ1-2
TGTGCCAGCAGTTATAGGGCGGATTTCTCTTATGGCTACACCTTC
CASSYRADFSYGYTF
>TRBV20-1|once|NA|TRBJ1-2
TGCAGTGCTAGTCCGCCGCAGAGGACCTATGGCTACACCTTC
CSASPPQRTYGYTF
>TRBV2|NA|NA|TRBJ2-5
TGTGCCAGCAGTGTCTCCGGTATAGGGGGCCAAGAGACCCAGTACTTC
CASSVSGIGGQETQYF
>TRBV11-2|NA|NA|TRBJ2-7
TGTGCCAGCAGCCAGGACACCCCCGGCGAGCAGTACTTC
CASSQDTPGEQYF
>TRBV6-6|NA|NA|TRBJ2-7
TGTGTCAGCGTAGGGCAGCCATACGAGCAGTACTTC
CVSVGQPYEQYF
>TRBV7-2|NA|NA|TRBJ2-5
TGTGCCAGCAGCTTAGAGGGGAGGAGTACGGAGACCCAGTACTTC
CASSLEGRSTETQYF
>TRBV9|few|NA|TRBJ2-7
TGTGCCAGCAGCGTAGAGGGTTTCGGCGAGCAGTACTTC
CASSVEGFGEQYF
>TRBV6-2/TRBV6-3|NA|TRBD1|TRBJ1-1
TGTGCCAGCAGCGACAGGGAAAATAATGAAGCTTTCTTT
CASSDRENNEAFF
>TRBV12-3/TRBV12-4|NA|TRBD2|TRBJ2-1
TGTGCCAGCAGGAAAGGGACCGGGACTAGCGGGGGGGCTCTCAATGAGCAGTTCTTC
CASRKGTGTSGGALNEQFF